This is a list of T cell receptor beta chains from one sample in a study of T cells in localized non-small cell lung cancer. Repertoires were generated with immunoSEQ multiplex PCR, while TCRdb's copy carries only in-frame clones and drops some. The sample includes about 78,000 clones, around four fifths seen only once; the top ten take 2.5% to 3%. The sequenced sample was peripheral blood, obtained before any cancer treatment. These receptors were obtained from a man between 40 and 70 years old with stage I lung adenocarcinoma. CDR3s include the opening cysteine and the closing phenylalanine or tryptophan. Each record gives: D gene, V gene, J gene, clone size, CDR3 DNA, CDR3 protein. D genes are given only for firm matches. Size is omitted from some rows. Given values are once, few, many or a class for expanded clones.

>NA|TRBV7-2|TRBJ2-2|few
TGTGCCAGCAGCTTAGGACGGATCGCGAACACCGGGGAGCTGTTTTTT
CASSLGRIANTGELFF
>NA|TRBV18|TRBJ1-1|NA
TGTGCCAGCTCACGGCCTCGACCCGGCGGTGAAGCTTTCTTT
CASSRPRPGGEAFF
>NA|TRBV5-8|TRBJ2-1|NA
TGTGCCAGCAGCTTGGGGGGTTACAATGAGCAGTTCTTC
CASSLGGYNEQFF
>NA|TRBV29-1|TRBJ2-3|NA
TGCAGCGTTGAAGATGGTGGAAGATCGCCCACAGATACGCAGTATTTT
CSVEDGGRSPTDTQYF
>NA|TRBV6-1|TRBJ1-2|NA
TGTGCCAGCAGTGAAGCAACAGGATTAAATGGCTACACCTTC
CASSEATGLNGYTF
>NA|TRBV2|TRBJ2-3|NA
TGTGCCAGCAGTGTAGGGAGCACAGATACGCAGTATTTT
CASSVGSTDTQYF
>TRBD1|TRBV7-8|TRBJ2-1|few
TGTGCCAGCAGTTCTCGGGACAGGGGTGGCAATGAGCAGTTCTTC
CASSSRDRGGNEQFF
>NA|TRBV9|TRBJ2-7|once
TGTGCCAGCAGCTCCATGGGGAGCAGGAACGAGCAGTACTTC
CASSSMGSRNEQYF
>TRBD2|TRBV6-1|TRBJ2-1|NA
TGTGCCAGCACCACCGGGACTAGCACCTACAATGAGCAGTTCTTC
CASTTGTSTYNEQFF
>TRBD1|TRBV5-1|TRBJ1-5|NA
TGCGCCAGCAGCTTGGAGGGACAGGGAAGCAATCAGCCCCAGCATTTT
CASSLEGQGSNQPQHF
>TRBD2|TRBV19|TRBJ2-5|NA
TGTGCCAGTAGTATCGGTAGCGGGGGGTCCCAAGAGACCCAGTACTTC
CASSIGSGGSQETQYF
>NA|TRBV19|TRBJ1-2|NA
TGTGCCAGTACCGACCTCAGGGTCCGCGCCTATGGCTACACCTTC
CASTDLRVRAYGYTF
>TRBD1|TRBV30|TRBJ1-1|NA
TGTGCCTGGAGTAAACTGACAGGGGAATTCACTGAAGCTTTCTTT
CAWSKLTGEFTEAFF
>TRBD1|TRBV15|TRBJ2-7|NA
TGTGCCACCAGCAGAGATGGGGGTCCCATCGGACAGGGGGTCTGGCAGTACTTC
CATSRDGGPIGQGVWQYF
>NA|TRBV28|TRBJ1-2|NA
TGTGCCAGCAGTTTAATACGGGGGACTAACTATGGCTACACCTTC
CASSLIRGTNYGYTF
>TRBD2|TRBV5-1|TRBJ2-5|NA
TGCGCCAGCAGCCTCAGGACTAGCGGGAGGGAAGAGACCCAGTACTTC
CASSLRTSGREETQYF
>NA|TRBV28|TRBJ1-2|once
TGTGCCAGCAGGACCGTGGGGCAGGTCCTCTATGGCTACACCTTC
CASRTVGQVLYGYTF
>NA|TRBV11-2|TRBJ2-1|once
TGTGCCAGCAGCTTAGATGGGAGGTTTCTTAACAATGAGCAGTTCTTC
CASSLDGRFLNNEQFF
>NA|TRBV7-8|TRBJ2-5|many
TGTGCCAGCAGCTCGGACACCGCGGGAAAGACCCAGTACTTC
CASSSDTAGKTQYF
>NA|TRBV5-6|TRBJ2-7|NA
TGTGCCAGCAGCTTAACAGGAGGGGCCTACGAGCAGTACTTC
CASSLTGGAYEQYF
>NA|TRBV2|TRBJ2-1|NA
TGTGCCAGCAGTGTAAACAGGGACAATGAGCAGTTCTTC
CASSVNRDNEQFF
>NA|TRBV18|TRBJ2-1|NA
TGTGCCAGCTCACCCCCGAACTCCTACAATGAGCAGTTCTTC
CASSPPNSYNEQFF
>TRBD1|TRBV7-2|TRBJ2-7|NA
TGTGCCAGCAGCTTACCGCAGGGGGCGGGGGAGCAGTACTTC
CASSLPQGAGEQYF
>TRBD1|TRBV7-9|TRBJ2-2|NA
TGTGCCAGCAGCTGGGAGGGACAGGGGAAGGCCGGGGAGCTGTTTTTT
CASSWEGQGKAGELFF
>NA|TRBV6-1|TRBJ2-3|few
TGTGCCAGCAGCGGGGACACACGAAGCACAGATACGCAGTATTTT
CASSGDTRSTDTQYF
>NA|TRBV10-3|TRBJ2-5|NA
TGTGCCATCAGTGAGTTCGGAGGGGGAGAGACCCAGTACTTC
CAISEFGGGETQYF
>NA|TRBV7-9|TRBJ1-6|NA
TGTGCCAGCAGCTTAAATTCACCCCTCCACTTT
CASSLNSPLHF
>TRBD2|TRBV4-3|TRBJ2-3|few
TGCGCCAGCAGCCAATCGGGGGCTAGCGGGGGGCGAGGCACAGATACGCAGTATTTT
CASSQSGASGGRGTDTQYF
>NA|TRBV19|TRBJ2-7|NA
TGTGCCAGTAGTATAGTAGGGGATGGCGAGCAGTACTTC
CASSIVGDGEQYF
>TRBD2|TRBV6-1|TRBJ2-3|NA
TGTGCCAGCAGCCTACTAGCGAGATTAGATACGCAGTATTTT
CASSLLARLDTQYF
>NA|TRBV7-9|TRBJ1-3|few
TGTGCCAGCTCGCCAGCCTCACTTGGAAACACCATATATTTT
CASSPASLGNTIYF
>NA|TRBV25-1|TRBJ2-2|NA
TGTGCCAGCAGTGAACCCAGATCGAACACCGGGGAGCTGTTTTTT
CASSEPRSNTGELFF
>NA|TRBV7-7|TRBJ1-5|NA
TGTGCTAGCAGCTTAGGGGTCAATCAGCCCCAGCATTTT
CASSLGVNQPQHF
>NA|TRBV6-6|TRBJ1-1|NA
TGTGCCAGCAAGGACAGTTCCCCCACTGAAGCTTTCTTT
CASKDSSPTEAFF
>NA|TRBV19|TRBJ2-3|NA
TGTGCCAGTCAAAAGGGGCCAGGTCTAGATACGCAGTATTTT
CASQKGPGLDTQYF
>TRBD2|TRBV27|TRBJ2-7|NA
TGTGCCAGCGCCTGGACTAGCGGGAGCTACGAGCAGTACTTC
CASAWTSGSYEQYF
>TRBD1|TRBV28|TRBJ1-2|NA
TGTGCCAGCAGTTTATTCGGGACAGGGGACTTCTATGGCTACACCTTC
CASSLFGTGDFYGYTF
>NA|TRBV7-2|TRBJ1-1|NA
TGTGCCAGCAGCTTAGCGCTGACGAACACTGAAGCTTTCTTT
CASSLALTNTEAFF
>TRBD2|TRBV4-3|TRBJ2-1|NA
TGCGCCAGCAGCCAAGATTGGGAGCGGGGGGGCAAGGGGGAACAGTTCTTC
CASSQDWERGGKGEQFF
>TRBD1|TRBV7-2|TRBJ1-2|NA
TGTGCCAGCAGCTTAGCTTCGACAGGGTGGGATGGCTACACCTTC
CASSLASTGWDGYTF
>TRBD2|TRBV5-1|TRBJ2-1|NA
TGCGCCAGCAGCTGGGGGACTAGCGGGATTCGAAACACTGAGCAGTTCTTC
CASSWGTSGIRNTEQFF
>NA|TRBV7-2|TRBJ1-6|NA
TGTGCCAGCAGCTTAGAAAATTCACCCCTCCACTTT
CASSLENSPLHF
>NA|TRBV7-8|TRBJ2-7|NA
TGTGCCAGCAGCTTGGAGAGGCCCTACGAGCAGTACTTC
CASSLERPYEQYF
>NA|TRBV29-1|TRBJ2-7|NA
TGCAGCGTTGCGGGGACTGAATCCTACGAGCAGTACTTC
CSVAGTESYEQYF
>TRBD2|TRBV7-8|TRBJ2-7|NA
TGTGCCAGCAGCTCCCTCATCAGGAGCGGGAGCCCCCACGAGCAGTACTTC
CASSSLIRSGSPHEQYF
>TRBD2|TRBV28|TRBJ2-7|NA
TGTGCCAGCAGTTTGGTAGCGGGCCCCAAGGAGCAGTACTTC
CASSLVAGPKEQYF
>NA|TRBV28|TRBJ2-2|NA
TGTGCCAGCAGTTTATCCACCACCGGGGAGCTGTTTTTT
CASSLSTTGELFF
>NA|TRBV7-2|TRBJ2-2|NA
TGTGCCAGCAGCCCCGGAGGGAACACCGGGGAGCTGTTTTTT
CASSPGGNTGELFF